A single sample gave rise to the 23 T cell receptor beta chains below, sequenced in a study of blood T cell repertoires in COVID-19. The repertoire was sequenced with immunoSEQ multiplex PCR; TCRdb's copy has only in-frame clones and lacks some. The sample records 100,000 to 150,000 clones, about 91% being singletons. The source material was peripheral blood. These receptors were obtained from a man aged 50 to 59 with acute or convalescent COVID-19.

The chain couples TRBV4-2 to TRBJ1-1; a weak D match, TRBD1 (6 bases). The V and J ends lost 5 bases and 5 bases respectively, with 15 bases between them. The CDR3 is 14 amino acids. Germline V CDR1 and CDR2: LGHNA, YNFKEQ. The CDR3, as DNA: TGTGCCAGCAGCGCCCAATTAGGGGGAACTGAAGCTTTCTTT. Its translation: CASSAQLGGTEAFF.

Many counts were recorded for this clone. The genes are TRBV6-4 and TRBJ2-3, with 11 bases identical to TRBD1. This CDR3 is built from 15 residues. The V gene end was trimmed by 3 bases and the J gene end by 4 bases; junction bases not matched to a gene: 3. Looked up from germline, CDR1 is MRHNA and CDR2 is SNTAGT. The CDR3 reads CASSEGQGASDTQYF. The CDR3, as DNA: TGTGCCAGCAGTGAAGGACAGGGGGCCTCAGATACGCAGTATTTT.

This chain connects TRBV3-1 (or the pseudogene TRBV3-2) to TRBJ1-1; D perhaps matches TRBD1 (6 bases). The CDR3 is 15 amino acids. The V and J ends lost 3 bases and 0 bases respectively, with 11 bases between them. In germline, CDR1 is LGHDT, CDR2 YNNKEL (reference sequence). The CDR3 nucleotides read TGTGCCAGCAGCCAGTTCGACAGGCTGAACACTGAAGCTTTCTTT. Translation: CASSQFDRLNTEAFF.

CDR3 residues: CASSEGLLVQQFF. CDR3 DNA sequence: TGTGCCAGCAGCGAGGGACTTCTCGTTCAACAGTTCTTC. J is TRBJ2-1 and V is TRBV12-3 or TRBV12-4; possibly TRBD2 for D (6 bases). V was cut by 6 bases and J by 13 bases, with 19 bases left in between. The CDR3 runs to 13 residues.

V is TRBV7-3 and J is TRBJ1-3; D not certain. The CDR3 is 14 amino acids. The germline V and J ends were trimmed by 2 bases and 2 bases, with 7 bases remaining between them. From germline, CDR1 is SGHTA and CDR2 FQGTGA. The DNA for the CDR3 is TGTGCCAGCAGCTTATCCAGGACTGGAAACACCATATATTTT. This encodes CASSLSRTGNTIYF. Full variable domain (remainder filled in from reference TRBV7-3 and TRBJ1-3): GAGVSQTPSNKVTEKGKYVELRCDPISGHTALYWYRQSLGQGPEFLIYFQGTGAADDSGLPNDRFFAVRPEGSVSTLKIQRTERGDSAVYLCASSLSRTGNTIYFGEGSWLTVV.

The rearrangement links TRBV10-1 to TRBJ1-5, with 7 positions matching TRBD1. Trimming cost V 8 bases and J 4 bases; bases outside gene matches: 8. The V gene's germline CDR1 is WNHNN and CDR2 SYGVQD (reference sequence). This CDR3 spans 14 amino acids. The CDR3 region is CASPTDRANQPQHF. Here the CDR3 DNA reads TGCGCCAGCCCTACTGACAGGGCGAATCAGCCCCAGCATTTT.

V and J are TRBV19 and TRBJ1-2; 9 bases line up with TRBD1. V lost 5 bases to trimming and J lost 5 bases; unmatched junction nucleotides: 12. CDR3 size: 16 residues. In germline, CDR1 is LNHDA, CDR2 SQIVND (reference sequence). The CDR3 bases are TGTGCCAGTAGTGGGCAATCGACAGGGGGGGAGTATGGCTACACCTTC. It encodes CASSGQSTGGEYGYTF.

This chain's CDR3 is CASSSRGQFSGNTIYF. The CDR3 DNA reads TGTGCCAGCAGTAGTAGAGGTCAGTTCTCTGGAAACACCATATATTTT. The chain joins TRBV2 to TRBJ1-3; no firm D call. CDR1 and CDR2 (germline): SNHLY, FYNNEI. The CDR3 consists of 16 residues. Trimming took 5 bases from V and 0 from J, leaving 14 bases between them. Looking up the rest from reference TRBV2 and TRBJ1-3 gives the full variable domain: EPEVTQTPSHQVTQMGQEVILRCVPISNHLYFYWYRQILGQKVEFLVSFYNNEISEKSEIFDDQFSVERPDGSNFTLKIRSTKLEDSAMYFCASSSRGQFSGNTIYFGEGSWLTVV.

The chain uses TRBV3-1 (or the pseudogene TRBV3-2) and TRBJ2-5; possibly TRBD1 for D (6 bases). V was trimmed by 4 bases and J by 4 bases, leaving 16 bases between them. The CDR3 loop spans 15 amino acids. Germline V gene lookup returns CDR1 LGHDT and CDR2 YNNKEL (reference sequence). CDR3 sequence: CASSLPRGVGETQYF. DNA of the CDR3: TGTGCCAGCAGCCTCCCCAGGGGAGTCGGAGAGACCCAGTACTTC.

Details on this clone: The junction and the germline gene differ at one end; a read error may be behind it. The gene calls are TRBV7-7 and TRBJ2-2; 9 bases are shared with TRBD2. The CDR3 consists of 14 residues. The germline V gene has CDR1 SSHAT and CDR2 FNYEAQ (reference sequence). CDR3 region: CASSGGMNTGELFF. CDR3 DNA: TGTGCTAGCAGCGGGGGGATGAACACCGGGGAGCTGTTTTTT.

This rearrangement joins TRBV5-1 to TRBJ2-2; D is unresolved. The CDR3 is 16 residues long. Germline values: CDR1 SGHRS, CDR2 YFSETQ. V shed 0 bases and J shed 2 bases, with 11 bases lying between them. The CDR3 is CASSLVIPPNTGELFF. For the CDR3, the DNA is TGCGCCAGCAGCTTGGTAATCCCCCCCAACACCGGGGAGCTGTTTTTT.

V is TRBV7-2 and J is TRBJ2-2; perhaps TRBD1 as D (6 bases). Deletions cut 2 bases from V and 4 bases from J, with 14 bases between. The CDR3 loop spans 16 amino acids. CDR1 is SGHTA and CDR2 is FQGNSA in the germline V gene. The CDR3 is CASSLWGPRATGELFF. CDR3 in DNA: TGTGCCAGCAGCTTATGGGGGCCCCGGGCCACCGGGGAGCTGTTTTTT. Full variable domain (rest looked up from reference TRBV7-2 and TRBJ2-2): GAGVSQSPSNKVTEKGKDVELRCDPISGHTALYWYRQSLGQGLEFLIYFQGNSAPDKSGLPSDRFSAERTGGSVSTLTIQRTQQEDSAVYLCASSLWGPRATGELFFGEGSRLTVL.

The gene calls are TRBV28 and TRBJ2-2; 7 nucleotides agree with TRBD2. The CDR3 loop spans 15 amino acids. Germline-derived CDR1 and CDR2 are MDHEN and SYDVKM. V trimming: 7 bases; J trimming: 6 bases; junction bases outside the gene matches: 11. The CDR3 reads CASIRLLAGAGELFF. The CDR3 DNA reads TGTGCCAGCATAAGGCTCTTGGCGGGGGCCGGGGAGCTGTTTTTT.

The count of this clone is one. J is TRBJ1-1 and V is TRBV2; no firm D call. This CDR3 contains 17 residues. Germline-derived CDR1 and CDR2 are SNHLY and FYNNEI. V was trimmed by 3 bases and J by 0 bases, leaving 17 bases between them. The CDR3 bases are TGTGCCAGCAGTGACCCCAGACCAACGGAGATGAACACTGAAGCTTTCTTT. The encoded protein is CASSDPRPTEMNTEAFF. The whole variable domain, remainder taken from reference TRBV2 and TRBJ1-1, is EPEVTQTPSHQVTQMGQEVILRCVPISNHLYFYWYRQILGQKVEFLVSFYNNEISEKSEIFDDQFSVERPDGSNFTLKIRSTKLEDSAMYFCASSDPRPTEMNTEAFFGQGTRLTVV.

The chain recombines TRBV27 with TRBJ2-7; a weak D match, TRBD1 (5 bases). In germline, CDR1 is MNHEY, CDR2 SMNVEV (reference sequence). This CDR3 region has 12 residues. The V end lost 3 bases, the J end lost 3 bases, and 6 bases lay between the germline ends. The CDR3 DNA follows: TGTGCCAGCAGTTTCCAGGGCTACGAGCAGTACTTC. Its translation: CASSFQGYEQYF.

Regarding this clone: The same CDR3 is also encoded by other DNA sequences in this sample. This chain connects TRBV6-5 to TRBJ1-1; D possibly corresponds to TRBD1 (5 bases). With 2 bases removed from V and 0 bases from J, the gap between germline ends came to 7 bases. Per the germline V gene, CDR1 is MNHEY and CDR2 is SVGAGI. This CDR3 is built from 14 residues. The CDR3 bases are TGTGCCAGCAGTTACAGGGGAATGAACACTGAAGCTTTCTTT. Protein: CASSYRGMNTEAFF.

The chain couples TRBV5-1 to TRBJ2-5, with TRBD2 as a possible D gene (5 bases). With 1 base removed from V and 5 bases from J, the gap between germline ends came to 21 bases. The CDR3 is 17 amino acids. Germline V CDR1 and CDR2: SGHRS, YFSETQ. CDR3 region: CASSLLPLGAASETQYF. In nucleotides, the CDR3 is TGCGCCAGCAGCTTGTTACCCCTCGGAGCGGCATCGGAGACCCAGTACTTC. The full variable domain, with the rest looked up from reference TRBV5-1 and TRBJ2-5, is KAGVTQTPRYLIKTRGQQVTLSCSPISGHRSVSWYQQTPGQGLQFLFEYFSETQRNKGNFPGRFSGRQFSNSRSEMNVSTLELGDSALYLCASSLLPLGAASETQYFGPGTRLLVL.

The chain links TRBV18 to TRBJ1-3; TRBD1 aligns across 12 bases. V trimming: 3 bases; J trimming: 4 bases; junction bases outside the gene matches: 4. This CDR3 region has 16 residues. Germline V gene data show CDR1 as KGHSH and CDR2 as LQKENI. The CDR3 here is CASSPPGTGGGNTIYF. The CDR3 bases are TGTGCCAGCTCACCTCCCGGGACAGGGGGCGGAAACACCATATATTTT.

This chain links TRBV28 with TRBJ2-5; no clear D gene. The germline gives CDR1 MDHEN, CDR2 SYDVKM. The CDR3 has 12 amino acids. Trimming cost V 8 bases and J 2 bases, with 9 bases left between them. CDR3 nucleotide sequence: TGTGCCAGCTCTAGAGCTCAAGAGACCCAGTACTTC. Translation gives CASSRAQETQYF. The variable domain in full, with the rest retrieved from reference TRBV28 and TRBJ2-5, is DVKVTQSSRYLVKRTGEKVFLECVQDMDHENMFWYRQDPGLGLRLIYFSYDVKMKEKGDIPEGYSVSREKKERFSLILESASTNQTSMYLCASSRAQETQYFGPGTRLLVL.

This clone was counted a few times. The V call is TRBV11-2, the J call TRBJ2-5, with D possibly being TRBD1 (5 bases). Germline assignment: CDR1 SGHAT and CDR2 FQNNGV. V was pared by 4 bases and J by 2 bases, with 17 bases between. CDR3 length: 16 amino acids. CDR3 residues: CASSYGTGSTQETQYF. CDR3 sequence (DNA): TGTGCCAGCAGCTACGGAACAGGCTCCACACAAGAGACCCAGTACTTC.

The chain employs TRBV5-1 and TRBJ1-1; D is perhaps TRBD1 (5 bases). V lost 6 bases and J 0 bases, leaving 15 bases between the germline ends. This CDR3 comprises 15 residues. Germline V gene sequence: CDR1 SGHRS, CDR2 YFSETQ. The CDR3 DNA reads as TGCGCCAGCACCAGGGATTCCCTGTTGAACACTGAAGCTTTCTTT. Its protein is CASTRDSLLNTEAFF.

This clone was observed a few times. The CDR3 region is CASSKEQGVPCNYGYTF. For the CDR3, the DNA is TGTGCCAGCAGCAAAGAACAGGGGGTCCCCTGTAACTATGGCTACACCTTC. The V call is TRBV21-1, the J call TRBJ1-2; TRBD1, the table's D call, lacks a check against the DNA. TRBV21-1 is a pseudogene segment. CDR3 length: 17 amino acids.

The chain couples TRBV19 to TRBJ2-6; a possible D gene is TRBD2 (5 bases). The V and J ends lost 0 bases and 2 bases respectively, with 11 bases between them. This CDR3 has 17 residues. Germline V gene sequence: CDR1 LNHDA, CDR2 SQIVND (reference sequence). CDR3 sequence: CASSIDGTRAGANVLTF. As DNA, the CDR3 is TGTGCCAGTAGTATAGACGGCACTAGAGCTGGGGCCAACGTCCTGACTTTC.